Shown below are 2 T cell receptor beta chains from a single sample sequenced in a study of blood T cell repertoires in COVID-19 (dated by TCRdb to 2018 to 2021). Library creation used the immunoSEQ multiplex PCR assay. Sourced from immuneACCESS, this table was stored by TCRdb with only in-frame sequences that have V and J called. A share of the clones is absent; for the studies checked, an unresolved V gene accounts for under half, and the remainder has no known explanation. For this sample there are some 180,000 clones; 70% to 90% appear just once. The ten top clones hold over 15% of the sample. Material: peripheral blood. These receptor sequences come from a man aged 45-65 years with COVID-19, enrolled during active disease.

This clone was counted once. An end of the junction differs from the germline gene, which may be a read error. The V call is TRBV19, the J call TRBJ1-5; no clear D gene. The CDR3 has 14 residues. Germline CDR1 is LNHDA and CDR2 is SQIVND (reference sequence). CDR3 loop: CASSLDYSNQPQHF. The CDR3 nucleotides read TGTGCCAGTAGTTTAGACTATAGCAATCAGCCCCAGCATTTT.

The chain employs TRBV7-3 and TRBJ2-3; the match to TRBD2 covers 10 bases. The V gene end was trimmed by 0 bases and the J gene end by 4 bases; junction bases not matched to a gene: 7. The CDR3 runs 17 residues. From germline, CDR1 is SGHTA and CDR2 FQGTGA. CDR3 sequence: CASSLTRLAGVADTQYF. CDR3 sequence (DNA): TGTGCCAGCAGCTTAACGAGGCTAGCGGGAGTGGCAGATACGCAGTATTTT.